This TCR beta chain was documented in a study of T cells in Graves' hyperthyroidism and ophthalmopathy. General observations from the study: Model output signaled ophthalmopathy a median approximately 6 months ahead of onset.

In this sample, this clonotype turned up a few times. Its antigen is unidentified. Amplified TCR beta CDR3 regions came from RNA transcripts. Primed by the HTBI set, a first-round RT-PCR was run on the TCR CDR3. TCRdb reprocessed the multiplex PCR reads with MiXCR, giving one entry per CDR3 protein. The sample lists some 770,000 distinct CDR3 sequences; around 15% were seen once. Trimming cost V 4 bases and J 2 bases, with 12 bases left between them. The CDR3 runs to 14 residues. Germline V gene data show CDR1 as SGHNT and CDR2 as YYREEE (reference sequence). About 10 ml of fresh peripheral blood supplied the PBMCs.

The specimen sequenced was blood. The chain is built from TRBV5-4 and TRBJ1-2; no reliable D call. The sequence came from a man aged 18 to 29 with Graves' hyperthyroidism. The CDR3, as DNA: TGTGCCAGCAGCGCAGGAGCCCTCAACTATGGCTACACCTTC. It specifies CASSAGALNYGYTF.